This paragraph covers one TCR beta chain sequence. This record comes from a study of blood T cell repertoires in COVID-19. Overall study: COVID-19 samples collected from the United States, Italy and Spain covered acute and convalescent phases.

Original data processing: By means of reference gene primer amplification, nucleated cell counts were estimated. Data came from immunoSEQ multiplex PCR; TCRdb stores just in-frame clones and leaves some out. V and J calls plus clone size are reproduced from that table; the DNA served to infer D and trimming. The table shows some 320,000 clones, with around 92% occurring only once. Trimming cost V 5 bases and J 7 bases; bases outside gene matches: 6. The V gene's germline CDR1 is LNHDA and CDR2 SQIVND (reference sequence). The CDR3 covers 15 residues. The TCR sequence derives from a woman between 45 and 60 years old who had been exposed to COVID-19. This chain links TRBV19 with TRBJ1-6; 9 bases are a match to TRBD1. The sequenced material came from PBMCs or T cells enriched from blood (not recorded which). DNA for the CDR3: TGTGCCAGTAGTCCCCGGACAGGGGCCAATTCACCCCTCCACTTT. This gives the protein CASSPRTGANSPLHF.